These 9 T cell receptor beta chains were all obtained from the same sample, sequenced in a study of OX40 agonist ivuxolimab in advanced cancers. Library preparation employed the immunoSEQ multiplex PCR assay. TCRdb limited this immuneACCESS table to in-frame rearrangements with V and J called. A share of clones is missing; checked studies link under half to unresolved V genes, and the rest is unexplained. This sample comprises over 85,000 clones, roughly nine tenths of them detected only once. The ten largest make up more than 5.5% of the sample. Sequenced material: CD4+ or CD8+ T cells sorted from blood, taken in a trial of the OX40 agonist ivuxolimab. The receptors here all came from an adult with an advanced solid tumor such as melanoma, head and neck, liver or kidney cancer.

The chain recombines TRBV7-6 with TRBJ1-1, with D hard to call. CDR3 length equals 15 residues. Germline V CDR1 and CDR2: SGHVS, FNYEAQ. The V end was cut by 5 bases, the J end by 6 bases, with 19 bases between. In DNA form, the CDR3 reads TGTGCCAGCAGCCTCCAACCCACCCGGACCTCTGAAGCTTTCTTT. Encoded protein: CASSLQPTRTSEAFF. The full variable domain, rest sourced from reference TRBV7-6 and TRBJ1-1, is GAGVSQSPRYKVTKRGQDVALRCDPISGHVSLYWYRQALGQGPEFLTYFNYEAQQDKSGLPNDRFSAERPEGSISTLTIQRTEQRDSAMYRCASSLQPTRTSEAFFGQGTRLTVV.

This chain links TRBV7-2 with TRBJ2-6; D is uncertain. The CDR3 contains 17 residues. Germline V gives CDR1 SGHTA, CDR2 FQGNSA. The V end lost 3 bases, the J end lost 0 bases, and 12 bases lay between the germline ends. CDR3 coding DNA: TGTGCCAGCAGCTTGAGGCAGGCCGCCTCTGGGGCCAACGTCCTGACTTTC. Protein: CASSLRQAASGANVLTF.

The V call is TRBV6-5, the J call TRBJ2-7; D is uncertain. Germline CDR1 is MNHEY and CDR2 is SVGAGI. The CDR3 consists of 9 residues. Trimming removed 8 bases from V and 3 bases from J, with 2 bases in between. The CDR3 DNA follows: TGTGCCAGCGGCTACGAGCAGTACTTC. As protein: CASGYEQYF.

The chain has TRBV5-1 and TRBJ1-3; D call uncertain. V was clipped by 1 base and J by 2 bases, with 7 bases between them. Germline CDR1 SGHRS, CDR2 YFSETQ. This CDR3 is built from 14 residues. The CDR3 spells CASSLSTAGNTIYF. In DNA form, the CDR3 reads TGCGCCAGCAGCTTGAGTACAGCTGGAAACACCATATATTTT.

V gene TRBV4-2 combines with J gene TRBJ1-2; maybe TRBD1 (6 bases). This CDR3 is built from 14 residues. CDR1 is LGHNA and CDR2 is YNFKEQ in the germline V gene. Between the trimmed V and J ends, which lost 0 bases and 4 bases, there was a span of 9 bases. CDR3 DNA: TGTGCCAGCAGCCAAGAAACAGGGCGCTATGGCTACACCTTC. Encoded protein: CASSQETGRYGYTF.

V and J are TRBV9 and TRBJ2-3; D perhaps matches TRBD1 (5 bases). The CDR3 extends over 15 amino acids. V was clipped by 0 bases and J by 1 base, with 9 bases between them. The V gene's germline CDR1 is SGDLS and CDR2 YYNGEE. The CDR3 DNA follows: TGTGCCAGCAGCGTAGGGACACTCCGCACAGATACGCAGTATTTT. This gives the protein CASSVGTLRTDTQYF. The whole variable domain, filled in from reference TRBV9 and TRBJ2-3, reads DSGVTQTPKHLITATGQRVTLRCSPRSGDLSVYWYQQSLDQGLQFLIQYYNGEERAKGNILERFSAQQFPDLHSELNLSSLELGDSALYFCASSVGTLRTDTQYFGPGTRLTVL.

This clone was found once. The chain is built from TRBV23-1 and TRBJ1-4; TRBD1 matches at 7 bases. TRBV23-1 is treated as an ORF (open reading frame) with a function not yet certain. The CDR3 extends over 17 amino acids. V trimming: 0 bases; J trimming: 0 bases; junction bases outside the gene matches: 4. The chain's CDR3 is CASSQSVQGATNEKLFF. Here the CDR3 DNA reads TGCGCCAGCAGTCAATCGGTCCAGGGGGCAACTAATGAAAAACTGTTTTTT.

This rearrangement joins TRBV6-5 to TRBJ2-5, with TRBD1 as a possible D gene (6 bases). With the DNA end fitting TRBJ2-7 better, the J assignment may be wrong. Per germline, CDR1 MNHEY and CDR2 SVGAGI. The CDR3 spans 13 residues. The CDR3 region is CASSLTGVREQYF. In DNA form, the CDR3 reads TGTGCCAGCAGTTTGACAGGAGTGCGCGAGCAGTACTTC.

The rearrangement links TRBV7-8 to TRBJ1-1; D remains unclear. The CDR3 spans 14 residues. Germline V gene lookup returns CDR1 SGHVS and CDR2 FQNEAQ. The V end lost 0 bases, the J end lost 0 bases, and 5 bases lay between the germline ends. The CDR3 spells CASSLAGLNTEAFF. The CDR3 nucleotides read TGTGCCAGCAGCTTAGCCGGGCTGAACACTGAAGCTTTCTTT.